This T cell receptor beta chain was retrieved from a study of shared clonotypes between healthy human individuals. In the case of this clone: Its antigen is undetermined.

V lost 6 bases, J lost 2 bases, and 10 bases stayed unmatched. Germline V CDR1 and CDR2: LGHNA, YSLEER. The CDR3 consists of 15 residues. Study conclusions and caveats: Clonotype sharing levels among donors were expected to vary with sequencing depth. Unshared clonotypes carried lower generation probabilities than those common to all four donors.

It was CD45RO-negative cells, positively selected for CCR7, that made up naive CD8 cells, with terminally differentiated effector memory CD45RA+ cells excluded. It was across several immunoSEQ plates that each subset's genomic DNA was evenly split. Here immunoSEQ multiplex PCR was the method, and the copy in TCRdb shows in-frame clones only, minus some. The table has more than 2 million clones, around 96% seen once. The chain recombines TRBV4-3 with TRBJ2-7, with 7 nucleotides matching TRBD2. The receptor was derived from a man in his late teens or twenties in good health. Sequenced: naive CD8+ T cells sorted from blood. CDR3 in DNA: TGCGCCAGCAGTCCTGTAGCGGGCCCGACCTACGAGCAGTACTTC. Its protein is CASSPVAGPTYEQYF.